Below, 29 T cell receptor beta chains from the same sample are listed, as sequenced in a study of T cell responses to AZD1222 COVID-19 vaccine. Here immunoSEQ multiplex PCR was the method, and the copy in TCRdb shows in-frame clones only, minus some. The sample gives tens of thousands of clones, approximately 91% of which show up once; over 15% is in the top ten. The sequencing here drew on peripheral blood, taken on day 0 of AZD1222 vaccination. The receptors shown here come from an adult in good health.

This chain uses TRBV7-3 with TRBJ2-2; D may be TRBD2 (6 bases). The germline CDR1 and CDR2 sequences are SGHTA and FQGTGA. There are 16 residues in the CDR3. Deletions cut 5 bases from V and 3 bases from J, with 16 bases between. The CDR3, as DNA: TGTGCCAGCAGCCCTACCCTAGCGAGGGACACCGGGGAGCTGTTTTTT. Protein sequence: CASSPTLARDTGELFF.

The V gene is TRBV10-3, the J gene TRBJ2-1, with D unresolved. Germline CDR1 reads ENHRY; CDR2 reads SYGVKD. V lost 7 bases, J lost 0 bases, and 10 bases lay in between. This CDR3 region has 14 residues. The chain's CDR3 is CAIKDGSSYNEQFF. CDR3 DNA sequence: TGTGCCATCAAGGACGGCAGCTCCTACAATGAGCAGTTCTTC.

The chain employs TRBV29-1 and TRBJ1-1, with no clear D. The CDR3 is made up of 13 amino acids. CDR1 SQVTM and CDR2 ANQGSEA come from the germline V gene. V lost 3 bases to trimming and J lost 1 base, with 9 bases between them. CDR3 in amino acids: CSVEAHSNTEAFF. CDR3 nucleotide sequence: TGCAGCGTTGAGGCACACTCGAACACTGAAGCTTTCTTT.

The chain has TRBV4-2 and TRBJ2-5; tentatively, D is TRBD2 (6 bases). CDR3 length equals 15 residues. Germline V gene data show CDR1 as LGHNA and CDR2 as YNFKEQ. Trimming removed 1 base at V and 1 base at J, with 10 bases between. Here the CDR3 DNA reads TGTGCCAGCAGCCAAGTGACGGGGGTCCAAGAGACCCAGTACTTC. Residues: CASSQVTGVQETQYF.

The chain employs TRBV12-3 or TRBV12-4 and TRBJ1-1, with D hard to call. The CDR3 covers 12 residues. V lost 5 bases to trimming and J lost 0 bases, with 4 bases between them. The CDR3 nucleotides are TGTGCCAGCAGTCGGATGAACACTGAAGCTTTCTTT. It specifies CASSRMNTEAFF.

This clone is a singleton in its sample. CDR3 bases: TGTGCCATCAGTCGGGGCAGGGGGGCCTATGGCTACACCTTC. Translated: CAISRGRGAYGYTF. V usage is TRBV10-3 and J usage is TRBJ1-2; TRBD1 agrees at 7 bases. The CDR3 totals 14 residues. The ends lost 5 bases at V and 4 bases at J; junction bases unmatched: 7. Germline CDR1 is ENHRY and CDR2 is SYGVKD.

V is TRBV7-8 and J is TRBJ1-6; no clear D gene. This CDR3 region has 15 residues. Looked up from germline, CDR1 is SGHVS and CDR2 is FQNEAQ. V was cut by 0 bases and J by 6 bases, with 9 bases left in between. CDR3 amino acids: CASSLALTFNSPLHF. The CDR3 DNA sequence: TGTGCCAGCAGCTTAGCGCTGACGTTTAATTCACCCCTCCACTTT.

This CDR3 is CASSQGLAGGLVETQYF. The CDR3 DNA sequence: TGTGCCAGCAGCCAAGGACTAGCGGGAGGGCTCGTAGAGACCCAGTACTTC. V usage is TRBV14 and J usage is TRBJ2-5; 14 positions match TRBD2. The germline CDR1 and CDR2 sequences are SGHDN and FVKESK. The CDR3 runs 17 residues. The ends lost 1 base at V and 4 bases at J; junction bases unmatched: 5. Variable domain in full (rest from reference TRBV14 and TRBJ2-5): EAGVTQFPSHSVIEKGQTVTLRCDPISGHDNLYWYRRVMGKEIKFLLHFVKESKQDESGMPNNRFLAERTGGTYSTLKVQPAELEDSGVYFCASSQGLAGGLVETQYFGPGTRLLVL.

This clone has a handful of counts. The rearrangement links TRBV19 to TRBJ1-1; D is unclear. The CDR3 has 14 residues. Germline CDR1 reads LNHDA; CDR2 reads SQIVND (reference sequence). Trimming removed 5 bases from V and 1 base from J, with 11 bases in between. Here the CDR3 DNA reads TGTGCCAGTAGTGGCGGACCCCAGAACACTGAAGCTTTCTTT. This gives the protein CASSGGPQNTEAFF. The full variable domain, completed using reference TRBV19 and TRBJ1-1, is DGGITQSPKYLFRKEGQNVTLSCEQNLNHDAMYWYRQDPGQGLRLIYYSQIVNDFQKGDIAEGYSVSREKKESFPLTVTSAQKNPTAFYLCASSGGPQNTEAFFGQGTRLTVV.

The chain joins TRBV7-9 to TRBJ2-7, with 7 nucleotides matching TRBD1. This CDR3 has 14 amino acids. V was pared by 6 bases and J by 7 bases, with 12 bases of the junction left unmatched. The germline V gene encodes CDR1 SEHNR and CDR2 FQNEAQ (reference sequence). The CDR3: CASSPTGRGREQYF. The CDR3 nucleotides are TGTGCCAGCAGTCCGACAGGGAGAGGGAGAGAGCAGTACTTC.

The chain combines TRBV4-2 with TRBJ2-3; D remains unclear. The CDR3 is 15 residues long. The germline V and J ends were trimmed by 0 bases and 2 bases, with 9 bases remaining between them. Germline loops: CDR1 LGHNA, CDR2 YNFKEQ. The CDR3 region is CASSQDLLVTDTQYF. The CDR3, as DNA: TGTGCCAGCAGCCAAGATCTACTGGTCACAGATACGCAGTATTTT.

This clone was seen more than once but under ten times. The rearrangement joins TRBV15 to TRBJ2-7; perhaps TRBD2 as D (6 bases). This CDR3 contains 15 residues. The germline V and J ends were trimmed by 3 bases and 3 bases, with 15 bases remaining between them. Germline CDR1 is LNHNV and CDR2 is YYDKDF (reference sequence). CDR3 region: CATSREAGQVYEQYF. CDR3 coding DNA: TGTGCCACCAGCAGGGAAGCGGGCCAGGTCTACGAGCAGTACTTC.

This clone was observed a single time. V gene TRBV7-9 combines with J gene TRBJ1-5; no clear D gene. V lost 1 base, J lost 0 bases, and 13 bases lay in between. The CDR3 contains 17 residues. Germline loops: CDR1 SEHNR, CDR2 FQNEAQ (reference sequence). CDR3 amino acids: CASSLVTGLTSNQPQHF. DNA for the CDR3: TGTGCCAGCAGCTTAGTCACGGGTTTGACTAGCAATCAGCCCCAGCATTTT.

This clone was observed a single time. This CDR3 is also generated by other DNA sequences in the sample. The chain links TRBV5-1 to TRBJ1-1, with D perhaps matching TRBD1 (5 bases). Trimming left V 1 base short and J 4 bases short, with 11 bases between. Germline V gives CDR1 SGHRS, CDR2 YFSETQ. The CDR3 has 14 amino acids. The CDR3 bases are TGCGCCAGCAGCTTGAGGGGTGAGGGCACTGAAGCTTTCTTT. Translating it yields CASSLRGEGTEAFF.

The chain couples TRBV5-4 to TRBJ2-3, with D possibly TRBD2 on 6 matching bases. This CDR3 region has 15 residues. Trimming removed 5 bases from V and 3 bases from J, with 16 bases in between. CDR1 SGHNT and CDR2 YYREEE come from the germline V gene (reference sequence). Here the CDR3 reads CASSLDYRGTDTQYF. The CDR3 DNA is TGTGCCAGCAGTCTGGACTACAGAGGGACAGATACGCAGTATTTT.

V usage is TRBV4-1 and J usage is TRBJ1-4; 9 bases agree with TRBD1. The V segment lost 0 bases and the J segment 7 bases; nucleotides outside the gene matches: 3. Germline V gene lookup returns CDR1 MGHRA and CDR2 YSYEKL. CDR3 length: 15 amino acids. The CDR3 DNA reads TGCGCCAGCAGCCAAGAGCACAGGGGGCCTGAAAAACTGTTTTTT. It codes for CASSQEHRGPEKLFF.

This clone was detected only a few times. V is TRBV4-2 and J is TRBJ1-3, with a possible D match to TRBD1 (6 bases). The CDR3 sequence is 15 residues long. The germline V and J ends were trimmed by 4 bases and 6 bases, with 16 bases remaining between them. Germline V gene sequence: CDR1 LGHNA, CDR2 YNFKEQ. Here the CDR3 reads CASSPDRDTQNTIYF. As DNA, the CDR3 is TGTGCCAGCAGCCCCGACCGGGACACCCAAAACACCATATATTTT.

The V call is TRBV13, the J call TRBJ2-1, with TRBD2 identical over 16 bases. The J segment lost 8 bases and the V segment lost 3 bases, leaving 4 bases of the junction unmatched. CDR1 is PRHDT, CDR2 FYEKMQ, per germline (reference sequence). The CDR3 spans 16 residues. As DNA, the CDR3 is TGTGCCAGCAGCTTTGGGACTAGCGGGAGGGCCCATGAGCAGTTCTTC. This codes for CASSFGTSGRAHEQFF.

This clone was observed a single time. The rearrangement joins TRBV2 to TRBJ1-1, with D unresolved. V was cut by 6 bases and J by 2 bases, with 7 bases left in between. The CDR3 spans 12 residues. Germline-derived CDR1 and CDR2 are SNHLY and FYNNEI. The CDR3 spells CASRAPNTEAFF. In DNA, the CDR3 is TGTGCCAGCAGAGCACCAAACACTGAAGCTTTCTTT.

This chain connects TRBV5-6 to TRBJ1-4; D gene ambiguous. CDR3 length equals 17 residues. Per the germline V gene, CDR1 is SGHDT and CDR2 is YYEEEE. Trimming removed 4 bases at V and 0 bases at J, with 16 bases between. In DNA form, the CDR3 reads TGTGCCAGCAGCCTCTCCCCCGGACTTACAACTAATGAAAAACTGTTTTTT. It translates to CASSLSPGLTTNEKLFF.

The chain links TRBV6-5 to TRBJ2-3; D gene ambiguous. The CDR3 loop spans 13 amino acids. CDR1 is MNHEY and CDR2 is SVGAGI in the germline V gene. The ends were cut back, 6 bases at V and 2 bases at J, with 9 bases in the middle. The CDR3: CASSEIVTDTQYF. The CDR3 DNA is TGTGCCAGCAGCGAGATAGTCACAGATACGCAGTATTTT.

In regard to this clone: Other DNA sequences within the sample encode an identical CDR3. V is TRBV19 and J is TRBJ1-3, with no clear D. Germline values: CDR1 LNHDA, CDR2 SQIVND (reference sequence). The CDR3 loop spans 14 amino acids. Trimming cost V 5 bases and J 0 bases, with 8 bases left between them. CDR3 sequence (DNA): TGTGCCAGTAGTCGCGGATACTCTGGAAACACCATATATTTT. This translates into CASSRGYSGNTIYF.

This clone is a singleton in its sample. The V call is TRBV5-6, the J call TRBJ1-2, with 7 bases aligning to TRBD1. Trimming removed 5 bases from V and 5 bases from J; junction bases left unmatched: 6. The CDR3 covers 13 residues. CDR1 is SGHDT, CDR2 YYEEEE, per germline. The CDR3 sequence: CASRMGQRYGYTF. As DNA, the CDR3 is TGTGCCAGCAGGATGGGACAGCGGTATGGCTACACCTTC. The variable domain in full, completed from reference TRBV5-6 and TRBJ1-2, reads DAGVTQSPTHLIKTRGQQVTLRCSPKSGHDTVSWYQQALGQGPQFIFQYYEEEERQRGNFPDRFSGHQFPNYSSELNVNALLLGDSALYLCASRMGQRYGYTFGSGTRLTVV.

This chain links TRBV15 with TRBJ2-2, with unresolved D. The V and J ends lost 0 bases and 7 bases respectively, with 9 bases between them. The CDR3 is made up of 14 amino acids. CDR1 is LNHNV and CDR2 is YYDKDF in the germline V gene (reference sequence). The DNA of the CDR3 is TGTGCCACCAGCAGAGACCCCTTGGGCGGGGAGCTGTTTTTT. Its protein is CATSRDPLGGELFF. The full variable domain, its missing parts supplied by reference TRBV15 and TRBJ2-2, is DAMVIQNPRYQVTQFGKPVTLSCSQTLNHNVMYWYQQKSSQAPKLLFHYYDKDFNNEADTPDNFQSRRPNTSFCFLDIRSPGLGDTAMYLCATSRDPLGGELFFGEGSRLTVL.

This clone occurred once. CDR3: CASSARTSGINEQFF. The CDR3 bases are TGTGCCAGTAGTGCCCGGACTAGCGGGATCAATGAGCAGTTCTTC. This chain uses TRBV19 with TRBJ2-1; 12 bases are shared with TRBD2. This CDR3 comprises 15 residues. Trimming at V came to 5 bases and at J to 6 bases, leaving 5 bases not matched to a gene. Germline V gene data show CDR1 as LNHDA and CDR2 as SQIVND (reference sequence).

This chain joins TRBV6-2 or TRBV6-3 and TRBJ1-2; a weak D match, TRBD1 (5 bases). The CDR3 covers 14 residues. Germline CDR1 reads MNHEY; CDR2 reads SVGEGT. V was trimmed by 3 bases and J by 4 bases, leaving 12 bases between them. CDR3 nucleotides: TGTGCCAGCAGTTATACAGGTGGGCCCTATGGCTACACCTTC. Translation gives CASSYTGGPYGYTF.

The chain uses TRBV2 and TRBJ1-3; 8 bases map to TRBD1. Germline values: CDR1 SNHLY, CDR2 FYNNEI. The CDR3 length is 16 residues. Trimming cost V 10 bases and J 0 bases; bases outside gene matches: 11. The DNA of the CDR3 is TGTGCCACTGATTTCAGGGGGCTGAGCTCTGGAAACACCATATATTTT. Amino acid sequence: CATDFRGLSSGNTIYF.

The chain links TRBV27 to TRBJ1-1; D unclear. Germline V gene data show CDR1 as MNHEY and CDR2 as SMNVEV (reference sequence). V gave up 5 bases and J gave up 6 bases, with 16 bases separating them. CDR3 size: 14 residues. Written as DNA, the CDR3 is TGTGCCAGCAGTACGCTCGGCCCAGATGCTGAAGCTTTCTTT. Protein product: CASSTLGPDAEAFF.

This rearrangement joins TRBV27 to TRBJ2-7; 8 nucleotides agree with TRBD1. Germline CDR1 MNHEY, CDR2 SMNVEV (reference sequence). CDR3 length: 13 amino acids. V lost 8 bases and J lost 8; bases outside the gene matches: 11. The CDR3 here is CASSYGSGGKQYF. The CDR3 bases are TGTGCCAGCTCCTACGGATCAGGGGGCAAGCAGTACTTC.